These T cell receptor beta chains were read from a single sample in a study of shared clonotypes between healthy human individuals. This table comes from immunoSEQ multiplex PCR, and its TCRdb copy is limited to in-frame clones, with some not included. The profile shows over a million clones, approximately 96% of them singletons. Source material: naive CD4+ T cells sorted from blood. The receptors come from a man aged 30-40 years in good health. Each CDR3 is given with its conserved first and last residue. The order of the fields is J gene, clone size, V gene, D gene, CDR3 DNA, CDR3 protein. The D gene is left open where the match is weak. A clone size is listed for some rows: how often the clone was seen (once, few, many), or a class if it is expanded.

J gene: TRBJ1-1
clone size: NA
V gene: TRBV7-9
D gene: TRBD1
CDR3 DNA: TGTGCCAGCAGCCCAGGGGGCCCTCTCCTTAACACTGAAGCTTTCTTT
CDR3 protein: CASSPGGPLLNTEAFF

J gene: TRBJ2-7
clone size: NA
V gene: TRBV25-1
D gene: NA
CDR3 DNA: TGTGCCAGCACTGACAAGCCCTACGAGCAGTACTTC
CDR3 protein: CASTDKPYEQYF

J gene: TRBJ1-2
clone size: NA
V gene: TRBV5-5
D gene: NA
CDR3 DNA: TGTGCCTCTTCCGACAGGCAAAACTATGGCTACACCTTC
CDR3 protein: CASSDRQNYGYTF

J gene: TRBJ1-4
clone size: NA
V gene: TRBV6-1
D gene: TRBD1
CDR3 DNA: TGTGCCAGCAGTGAAGGGACAGGCCGAGGACCCCCCCATGAAAAACTGTTTTTT
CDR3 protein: CASSEGTGRGPPHEKLFF

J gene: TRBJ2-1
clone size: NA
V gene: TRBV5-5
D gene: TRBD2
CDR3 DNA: TGTGCCAGCAGCTTGGCTAGCGGTTACAATGAGCAGTTCTTC
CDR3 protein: CASSLASGYNEQFF

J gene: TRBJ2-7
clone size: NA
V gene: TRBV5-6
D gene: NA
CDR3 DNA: TGTGCCAGCAGCTTGGTCGGACTCTACGAGCAGTACTTC
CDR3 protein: CASSLVGLYEQYF

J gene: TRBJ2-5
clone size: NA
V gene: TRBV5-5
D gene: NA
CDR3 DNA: TGTGCCAGCAGCTCCGGGCCTCGAGAGACCCAGTACTTC
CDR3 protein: CASSSGPRETQYF

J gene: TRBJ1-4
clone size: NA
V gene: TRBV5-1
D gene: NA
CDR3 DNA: TGCGCCAGCAGCCGCAGTAATGAAAAACTGTTTTTT
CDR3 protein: CASSRSNEKLFF

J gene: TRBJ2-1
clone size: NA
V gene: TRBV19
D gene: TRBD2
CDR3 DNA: TGTGCCAGTAGCCCAGGGAGGGCAAGCTACAATGAGCAGTTCTTC
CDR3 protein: CASSPGRASYNEQFF

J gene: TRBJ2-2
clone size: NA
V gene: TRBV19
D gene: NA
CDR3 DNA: TGTGCCAGTAGGGGGCGTACGCTCACCGGGGAGCTGTTTTTT
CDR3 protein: CASRGRTLTGELFF

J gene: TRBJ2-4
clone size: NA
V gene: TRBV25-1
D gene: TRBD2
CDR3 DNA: TGTGCCAGCAGTGAATACGGGGGGGCGCCAATAAGGAACATTCAGTACTTC
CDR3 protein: CASSEYGGAPIRNIQYF

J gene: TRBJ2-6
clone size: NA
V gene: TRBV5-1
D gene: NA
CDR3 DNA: TGCGCCAGCAGCTTGGCCCCAGGGGCCAACGTCCTGACTTTC
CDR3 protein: CASSLAPGANVLTF

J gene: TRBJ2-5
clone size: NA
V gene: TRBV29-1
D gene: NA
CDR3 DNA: TGCAGCGTCGGGGAGACCCAGTACTTC
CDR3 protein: CSVGETQYF

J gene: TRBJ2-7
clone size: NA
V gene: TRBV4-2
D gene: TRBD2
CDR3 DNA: TGTGCCAGCAGCCAAGTGGGCGGGAGCGGCTACGAGCAGTACTTC
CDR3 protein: CASSQVGGSGYEQYF

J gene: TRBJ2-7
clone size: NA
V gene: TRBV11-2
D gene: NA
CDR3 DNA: TGTGCCAGCAGCCCACAACCTCCCGTCTCCGAGCAGTACTTC
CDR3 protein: CASSPQPPVSEQYF

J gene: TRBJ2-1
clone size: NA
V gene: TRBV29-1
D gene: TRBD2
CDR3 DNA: TGCAGCGTTTATATTACTAGCGGGAGGGCCAATGAGCAGTTCTTC
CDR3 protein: CSVYITSGRANEQFF

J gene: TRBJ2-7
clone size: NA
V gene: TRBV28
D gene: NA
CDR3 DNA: TGTGCCAGCAGTTTGGGCGGAACGTACGAGCAGTACTTC
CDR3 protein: CASSLGGTYEQYF

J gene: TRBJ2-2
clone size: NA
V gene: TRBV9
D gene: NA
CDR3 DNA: TGTGCCAGCAGCACCGGGACTCAACCAACTACCGGGGAGCTGTTTTTT
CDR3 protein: CASSTGTQPTTGELFF

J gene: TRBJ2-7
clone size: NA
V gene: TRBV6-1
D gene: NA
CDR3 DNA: TGTGCCAGCAGTGAAGTGTGGGCGGACGGGGCCGAGCAGTACTTC
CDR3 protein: CASSEVWADGAEQYF

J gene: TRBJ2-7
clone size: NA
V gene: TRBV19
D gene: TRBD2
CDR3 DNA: TGTGCCAGTAGAGAGCGGGGATCTCCCTACGAGCAGTACTTC
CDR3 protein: CASRERGSPYEQYF

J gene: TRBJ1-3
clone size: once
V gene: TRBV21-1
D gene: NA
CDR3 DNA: TGTGCCAGCAGCAAAGCCGCAGACAGGTCTGTAGGAAACACCATATATTTT
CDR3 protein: CASSKAADRSVGNTIYF

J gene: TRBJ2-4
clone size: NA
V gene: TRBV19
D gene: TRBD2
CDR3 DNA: TGTGCCAGTACCAGACGCCCAGCGGGAGAGACCAAAAACATTCAGTACTTC
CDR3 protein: CASTRRPAGETKNIQYF

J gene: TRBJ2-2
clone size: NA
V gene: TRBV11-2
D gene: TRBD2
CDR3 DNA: TGTGCCAGCAGCTTAGTTCTAGCGGGAGTCCCTGGGACCGGGGAGCTGTTTTTT
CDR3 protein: CASSLVLAGVPGTGELFF

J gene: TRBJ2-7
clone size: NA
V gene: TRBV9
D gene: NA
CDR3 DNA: TGTGCCAGCAGCGTAGCCCTTCAGGGCGAGCAGTACTTC
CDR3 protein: CASSVALQGEQYF

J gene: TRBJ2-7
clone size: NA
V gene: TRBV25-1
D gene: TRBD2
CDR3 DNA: TGTGCCAGCACCATAGCGGGAGCCTACGAGCAGTACTTC
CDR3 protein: CASTIAGAYEQYF

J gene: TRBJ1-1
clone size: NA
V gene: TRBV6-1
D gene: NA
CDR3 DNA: TGTGCCAGCAGTGTACAGGGAGGCACTGAAGCTTTCTTT
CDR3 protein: CASSVQGGTEAFF

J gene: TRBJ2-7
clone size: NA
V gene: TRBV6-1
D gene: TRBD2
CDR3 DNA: TGTGCCAGCAGTGAAGCCTCGGCTAGCGGGTTCTACGAGCAGTACTTC
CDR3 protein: CASSEASASGFYEQYF

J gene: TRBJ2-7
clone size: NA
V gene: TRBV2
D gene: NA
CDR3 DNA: TGTGCCAGCACCTCAGGGATTTTCCTCTCCTACGAGCAGTACTTC
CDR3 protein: CASTSGIFLSYEQYF

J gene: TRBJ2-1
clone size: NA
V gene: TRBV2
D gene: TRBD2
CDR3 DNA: TGTGCCAGCCGGAGGCCTAGCGGGGACTACAATGAGCAGTTCTTC
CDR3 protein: CASRRPSGDYNEQFF

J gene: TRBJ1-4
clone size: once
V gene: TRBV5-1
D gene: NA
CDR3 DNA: TGCGCCAGCAGCCTTGGGTCTGGGGGGTCGAAACTGTTTTTT
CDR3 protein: CASSLGSGGSKLFF

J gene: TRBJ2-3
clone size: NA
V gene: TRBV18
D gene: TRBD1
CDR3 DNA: TGTGCCAGCTCACCACCGGACAGGGGAGGCACAGATACGCAGTATTTT
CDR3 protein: CASSPPDRGGTDTQYF

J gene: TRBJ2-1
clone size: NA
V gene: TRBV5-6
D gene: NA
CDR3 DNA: TGTGCCAGCAGCTTGGGTCTAGCAGTAAACAATGAGCAGTTCTTC
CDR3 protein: CASSLGLAVNNEQFF

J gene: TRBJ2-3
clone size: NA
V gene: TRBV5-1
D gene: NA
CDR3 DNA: TGCGCCAGCAGCGCAACCATACAGAGAGCACCAGATACGCAGTATTTT
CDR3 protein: CASSATIQRAPDTQYF

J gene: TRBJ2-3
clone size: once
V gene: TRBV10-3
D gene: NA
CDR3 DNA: TGTGCCATCAAGCGGCAAAGCACAGATACGCAGTATTTT
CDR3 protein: CAIKRQSTDTQYF

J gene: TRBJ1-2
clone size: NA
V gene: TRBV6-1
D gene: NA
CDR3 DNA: TGTGCCAGCAGTGAAGTAGGACTCCTCTATGGCTACACCTTC
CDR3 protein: CASSEVGLLYGYTF

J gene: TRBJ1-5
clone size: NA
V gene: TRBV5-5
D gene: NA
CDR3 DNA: TGTGCCAGCAGCTTCCGGGACGGGAACAATCAGCCCCAGCATTTT
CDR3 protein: CASSFRDGNNQPQHF

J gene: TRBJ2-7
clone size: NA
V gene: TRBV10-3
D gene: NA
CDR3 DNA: TGTGCCTCGCAGGGAGACGGCTACGAGCAGTACTTC
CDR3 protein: CASQGDGYEQYF

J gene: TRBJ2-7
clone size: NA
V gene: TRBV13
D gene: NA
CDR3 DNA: TGTGCCAGCAGCTTAGGGACAACGAGCTCCTACGAGCAGTACTTC
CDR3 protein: CASSLGTTSSYEQYF

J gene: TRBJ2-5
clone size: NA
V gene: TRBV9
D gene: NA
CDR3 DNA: TGTGCCAGCAGCGCGGGGCAGAAAGAGACCCAGTACTTC
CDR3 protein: CASSAGQKETQYF

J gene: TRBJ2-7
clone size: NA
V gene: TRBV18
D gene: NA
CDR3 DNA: TGTGCCAGCTCAACCTTAGTGTCTATCTCCTACGAGCAGTACTTC
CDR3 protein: CASSTLVSISYEQYF

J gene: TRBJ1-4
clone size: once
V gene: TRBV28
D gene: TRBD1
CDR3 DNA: TGTGCCAGCAGTCTGGGACAGGGCTACAATGAAAAACTGTTTTTT
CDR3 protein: CASSLGQGYNEKLFF

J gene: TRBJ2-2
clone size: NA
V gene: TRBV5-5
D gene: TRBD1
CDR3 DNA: TGTGCCAGCAGCCTTTGGGACAGGGCAGTGAACGGGGAGCTGTTTTTT
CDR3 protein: CASSLWDRAVNGELFF

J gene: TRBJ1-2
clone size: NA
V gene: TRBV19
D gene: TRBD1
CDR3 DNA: TGTGCCAGTAGGACACAGGGGGCGGATTCCTATGGCTACACCTTC
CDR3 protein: CASRTQGADSYGYTF

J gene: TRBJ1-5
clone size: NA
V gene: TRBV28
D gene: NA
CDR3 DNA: TGTGCCAGCAGTTTATCGTCCCCAATAAATCAGCCCCAGCATTTT
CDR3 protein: CASSLSSPINQPQHF

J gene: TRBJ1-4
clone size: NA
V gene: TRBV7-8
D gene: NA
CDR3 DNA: TGTGCCAGCAGCAGGGACGGAGCTAATGAAAAACTGTTTTTT
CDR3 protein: CASSRDGANEKLFF

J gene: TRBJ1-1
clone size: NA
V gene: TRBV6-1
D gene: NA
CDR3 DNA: TGTGCCAGCAGTGAAGCTGGATACACTGAAGCTTTCTTT
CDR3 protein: CASSEAGYTEAFF

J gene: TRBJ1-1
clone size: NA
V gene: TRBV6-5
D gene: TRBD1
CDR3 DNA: TGTGCCAGCAGTGGGGACAGGACCCTGAACACTGAAGCTTTCTTT
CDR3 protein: CASSGDRTLNTEAFF

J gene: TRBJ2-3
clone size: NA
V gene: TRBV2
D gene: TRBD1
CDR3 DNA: TGTGCCAGCAGTGGAGGGGGCGCGGCAGATACGCAGTATTTT
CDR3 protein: CASSGGGAADTQYF

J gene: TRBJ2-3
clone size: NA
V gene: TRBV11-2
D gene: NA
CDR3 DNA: TGTGCCAGCAGCCCAGCCCCCTGGGGGGATACGCAGTATTTT
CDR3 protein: CASSPAPWGDTQYF

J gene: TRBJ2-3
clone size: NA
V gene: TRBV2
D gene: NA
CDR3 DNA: TGTGCCAGCAGTGAGGGCGGGAGCACAGATACGCAGTATTTT
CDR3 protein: CASSEGGSTDTQYF

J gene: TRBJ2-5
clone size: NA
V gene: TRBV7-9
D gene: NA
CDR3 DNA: TGTGCCAGCAGCCCCGGTGCTCGACCGAACACAGGAGAGACCCAGTACTTC
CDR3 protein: CASSPGARPNTGETQYF

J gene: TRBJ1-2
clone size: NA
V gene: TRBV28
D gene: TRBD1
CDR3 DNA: TGTGCCAGTGCAGGGGGTTCGATCTATGGCTACACCTTC
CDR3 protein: CASAGGSIYGYTF

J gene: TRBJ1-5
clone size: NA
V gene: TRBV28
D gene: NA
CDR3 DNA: TGTGCCAGCGGGCCCCCGGGGGATCAGCCCCAGCATTTT
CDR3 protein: CASGPPGDQPQHF

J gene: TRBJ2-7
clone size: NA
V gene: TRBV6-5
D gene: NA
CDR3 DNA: TGTGCCAGCAGTTACTCCCGGGACATTACCTACGAGCAGTACTTC
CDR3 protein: CASSYSRDITYEQYF